These T cell receptor beta chains were read from a single sample in a study of regulatory T cells in long-lasting Graves disease. One entry per CDR3 protein, called by TCRdb with MiXCR from the multiplex PCR reads. The repertoire holds approximately 250,000 distinct CDR3 sequences, 15% to 20% seen once, with roughly a fifth in the top ten. Sequencing used peripheral blood mononuclear cells (PBMCs), obtained at new diagnosis, from a patient treated with antithyroid drugs. The source of these receptors is a female donor with Graves disease. CDR3s include the opening cysteine and the closing phenylalanine or tryptophan. The order of the fields is J gene, V gene, D gene, clone size, CDR3 DNA, CDR3 protein. A D gene is named only where the DNA matches it firmly. Size is stated for part of the rows, as once, few or many counts, or as a class when the clone is expanded.

J gene: TRBJ2-1
V gene: TRBV6-2/TRBV6-3
D gene: -
clone size: few
CDR3 DNA: TGTGCCAGCAGAACCTCGCGGGGGCTGGGGAATGAGCAGTTCTTC
CDR3 protein: CASRTSRGLGNEQFF

J gene: TRBJ2-1
V gene: TRBV7-8
D gene: TRBD1
clone size: -
CDR3 DNA: TGTGCCAGCAGCTCGCAGCCGACAGGGGCGTACAATGAGCAGTTCTTC
CDR3 protein: CASSSQPTGAYNEQFF

J gene: TRBJ2-3
V gene: TRBV19
D gene: TRBD2
clone size: many
CDR3 DNA: TGTGCCAGCCGTCCGGGGGGAATGGGGCCGAGCACAGATACGCAGTATTTT
CDR3 protein: CASRPGGMGPSTDTQYF

J gene: TRBJ1-1
V gene: TRBV6-2/TRBV6-3
D gene: -
clone size: many
CDR3 DNA: TGTGCCAGCAGTTACTCCTACAGGAGTTTGAACACTGAAGCTTTCTTT
CDR3 protein: CASSYSYRSLNTEAFF

J gene: TRBJ1-1
V gene: TRBV10-1
D gene: -
clone size: few
CDR3 DNA: TGCGCCAGCACGATCTGGGTCCTTGAAGCTTTCTTT
CDR3 protein: CASTIWVLEAFF

J gene: TRBJ1-2
V gene: TRBV2
D gene: -
clone size: -
CDR3 DNA: TGTGCCAGCAGTGCCACAGGGAAGGGAGTCTATGGCTACACCTTC
CDR3 protein: CASSATGKGVYGYTF

J gene: TRBJ2-7
V gene: TRBV11-2
D gene: -
clone size: many
CDR3 DNA: TGTGCCAGCAGCTCCTTACACGACGTGCAGTACTTC
CDR3 protein: CASSSLHDVQYF

J gene: TRBJ1-4
V gene: TRBV6-1
D gene: -
clone size: many
CDR3 DNA: TGTGCCAGCTCCCGTCTACAAGGGGCCCCTAATGAAAAACTGTTTTTT
CDR3 protein: CASSRLQGAPNEKLFF

J gene: TRBJ1-5
V gene: TRBV30
D gene: -
clone size: -
CDR3 DNA: TGTGCCTGGAGTGTACGGGCTGGGCGAGGCAATCAGCCCCAGCATTTT
CDR3 protein: CAWSVRAGRGNQPQHF

J gene: TRBJ2-5
V gene: TRBV12-3/TRBV12-4
D gene: -
clone size: many
CDR3 DNA: TGTGCCAGCAGTTTAAACCGGGCCCAAGAGACCCAGTACTTC
CDR3 protein: CASSLNRAQETQYF

J gene: TRBJ2-2
V gene: TRBV20-1
D gene: -
clone size: many
CDR3 DNA: TGCAGTGCTAGAGATCCTACTAGGGCCGGGGAGCTGTTTTTT
CDR3 protein: CSARDPTRAGELFF

J gene: TRBJ2-6
V gene: TRBV7-9
D gene: TRBD2
clone size: few
CDR3 DNA: TGTGCCAGCAGCCTCGGGACTAGCGGGAGGTACGGGGCCAACGTCCTGACTTTC
CDR3 protein: CASSLGTSGRYGANVLTF

J gene: TRBJ2-5
V gene: TRBV19
D gene: -
clone size: many
CDR3 DNA: TGTGCCAGTAGTAATCGCAGGCAAGAGACCCAGTACTTC
CDR3 protein: CASSNRRQETQYF

J gene: TRBJ2-7
V gene: TRBV19
D gene: TRBD1
clone size: few
CDR3 DNA: TGTGCCAGTAGTATTAGGGGGTCAGGGGGTAACGAGCAGTACTTC
CDR3 protein: CASSIRGSGGNEQYF

J gene: TRBJ2-7
V gene: TRBV27
D gene: -
clone size: many
CDR3 DNA: TGTGCCAGCAGTACGCCGGGACGGTCGAGCGGGGAGCAGTACTTC
CDR3 protein: CASSTPGRSSGEQYF

J gene: TRBJ2-2
V gene: TRBV11-2
D gene: TRBD2
clone size: many
CDR3 DNA: TGTGCCAGCAGCAAGCTCTTAGGACTAGCGGGAACCGGGGAGCTGTTTTTT
CDR3 protein: CASSKLLGLAGTGELFF

J gene: TRBJ1-1
V gene: TRBV20-1
D gene: -
clone size: many
CDR3 DNA: TGCAGTGCTAGAGATCCAGGAGACACTGAAGCTTTCTTT
CDR3 protein: CSARDPGDTEAFF

J gene: TRBJ2-5
V gene: TRBV6-2/TRBV6-3
D gene: TRBD1
clone size: many
CDR3 DNA: TGTGCCAGCAGTTACGACAGGGGAGTAGGAGAGACCCAGTACTTC
CDR3 protein: CASSYDRGVGETQYF

J gene: TRBJ1-5
V gene: TRBV20-1
D gene: -
clone size: many
CDR3 DNA: TGCAGTGCTACCGGGACAAAGGAGATTCAGCCCCAGCATTTT
CDR3 protein: CSATGTKEIQPQHF

J gene: TRBJ2-1
V gene: TRBV20-1
D gene: -
clone size: many
CDR3 DNA: TGCAGTGCTAGCTTGGGCAGGGGCGATAAGTCCTACAATGAGCAGTTCTTC
CDR3 protein: CSASLGRGDKSYNEQFF

J gene: TRBJ2-1
V gene: TRBV3-1
D gene: TRBD2
clone size: many
CDR3 DNA: TGTGCCAGCAGCCCCCTAGCGGGACTCTACAATGAGCAGTTCTTC
CDR3 protein: CASSPLAGLYNEQFF

J gene: TRBJ1-4
V gene: TRBV7-9
D gene: TRBD1
clone size: many
CDR3 DNA: TGTGCCAGCAGCAGCGGACAGGGGGGGGAAAAACTGTTTTTT
CDR3 protein: CASSSGQGGEKLFF

J gene: TRBJ2-7
V gene: TRBV12-3/TRBV12-4
D gene: TRBD1
clone size: many
CDR3 DNA: TGTGCCAGCAGCCCGACAGGGGATCCCTCCTACGAGCAGTACTTC
CDR3 protein: CASSPTGDPSYEQYF

J gene: TRBJ2-1
V gene: TRBV7-9
D gene: TRBD2
clone size: many
CDR3 DNA: TGTGCCAGCAGCCCCGGGACTAGCGGGAGGGCCGGTTACAATGAGCAGTTCTTC
CDR3 protein: CASSPGTSGRAGYNEQFF

J gene: TRBJ2-1
V gene: TRBV20-1
D gene: -
clone size: many
CDR3 DNA: TGCAGTGCCCGATGGGAGAAAGCGGAATGGGACTCCTACAATGAGCAGTTCTTC
CDR3 protein: CSARWEKAEWDSYNEQFF

J gene: TRBJ2-1
V gene: TRBV5-1
D gene: -
clone size: -
CDR3 DNA: TGCGCCAGCAGCACCCAAAGTGGGTCCTACAATGAGCAGTTCTTC
CDR3 protein: CASSTQSGSYNEQFF

J gene: TRBJ2-7
V gene: TRBV3-1
D gene: -
clone size: many
CDR3 DNA: TGTGCCAGCAGCCAATCGTTCAGAAACCCAACCTACGAGCAGTACTTC
CDR3 protein: CASSQSFRNPTYEQYF

J gene: TRBJ2-1
V gene: TRBV19
D gene: TRBD2
clone size: many
CDR3 DNA: TGTGCCAGTAGTATAGGGCGGGAGGGCCTAACAAGGAATGAGCAGTTCTTC
CDR3 protein: CASSIGREGLTRNEQFF

J gene: TRBJ2-7
V gene: TRBV19
D gene: -
clone size: -
CDR3 DNA: TGTGCCAGTAGCCTCACGGACAATTACGAGCAGTACTTC
CDR3 protein: CASSLTDNYEQYF

J gene: TRBJ1-1
V gene: TRBV6-1
D gene: -
clone size: many
CDR3 DNA: TGTGCCAGCAGTGAAGTGGCCAATGAAGCTTTCTTT
CDR3 protein: CASSEVANEAFF

J gene: TRBJ2-2
V gene: TRBV12-5
D gene: -
clone size: many
CDR3 DNA: TGTGCTAGTGGTTTGGTACTACAGGGTGGAACCGGGGAGCTGTTTTTT
CDR3 protein: CASGLVLQGGTGELFF

J gene: TRBJ1-2
V gene: TRBV2
D gene: -
clone size: once
CDR3 DNA: TGTGCCAGCAGTGACAGGAGCCGAGGCTACACCTTC
CDR3 protein: CASSDRSRGYTF

J gene: TRBJ1-2
V gene: TRBV7-8
D gene: -
clone size: many
CDR3 DNA: TGTGCCAGCAGCTTAAGGGGGAATGGCTACACCTTC
CDR3 protein: CASSLRGNGYTF

J gene: TRBJ2-7
V gene: TRBV6-1
D gene: -
clone size: many
CDR3 DNA: TGTGCCAGCAGTGGAACCTTTACAGCGAACCACGAGCAGTACTTC
CDR3 protein: CASSGTFTANHEQYF

J gene: TRBJ1-3
V gene: TRBV19
D gene: -
clone size: many
CDR3 DNA: TGTGCCAGTTACCGGTCTGGAAACACCATATATTTT
CDR3 protein: CASYRSGNTIYF

J gene: TRBJ2-3
V gene: TRBV30
D gene: TRBD2
clone size: many
CDR3 DNA: TGTGCCTGGAGGGATGGACTAGCGGGAGGGCCTTTTTACACAGATACGCAGTATTTT
CDR3 protein: CAWRDGLAGGPFYTDTQYF

J gene: TRBJ2-1
V gene: TRBV2
D gene: TRBD2
clone size: -
CDR3 DNA: TGTGCCAGCAGCAGCGGGAGTAAATACAATGAGCAGTTCTTC
CDR3 protein: CASSSGSKYNEQFF

J gene: TRBJ2-6
V gene: TRBV4-1
D gene: -
clone size: -
CDR3 DNA: TGCGCCAGCAGCCAAGACCGGGACGCCTTCTCTGGGGCCAACGTCCTGACTTTC
CDR3 protein: CASSQDRDAFSGANVLTF

J gene: TRBJ2-1
V gene: TRBV5-5
D gene: TRBD2
clone size: -
CDR3 DNA: TGTGCCAGCAGCCCGCAACCACTAGCGGGAGGTGGGGTGGGGGAGCAGCTCTTC
CDR3 protein: CASSPQPLAGGGVGEQLF